This TCR beta chain was recorded in a study of CD8 T cells in Susac syndrome. After extraction with the RNeasy kit, 0.5 to 1 ug of the RNA was reverse transcribed using random hexamers. Amplification of TCR beta CDR3 across 54 Vbeta and 13 Jbeta was performed with immunoSEQ multiplex PCR. TCRdb re-derived calls from the immunoSEQ multiplex PCR reads in MiXCR, one entry per CDR3 protein. The data hold some 210,000 distinct CDR3 sequences, with about 94% observed a single time. The sequenced target, TCR beta, came from blood CD8+ and CD4+ T cells. TEMRA cells were FACS-enriched and CD8+ and CD4+ T cells negatively isolated. This clonotype was recorded once. The antigen is undetermined. Findings and limits, study-wide: The study's TCR sequencing and HLA analysis drew on a certain number of individuals. That number was acknowledged as relatively small.

The TCR sequence derives from a human donor with Susac syndrome. The sequencing input was CD4+ T cells from PBMCs.

CDR3 sequence (DNA): TGCAGTGCTAGAAGGTCGTCGGGACAGGGAGCTAATGAGCAGTTCTTC. Its translation: CSARRSSGQGANEQFF. This sequence joins TRBV20-1 and TRBJ2-1; TRBD1 agrees at 9 bases. The V gene's germline CDR1 is DFQATT and CDR2 SNEGSKA (reference sequence). This CDR3 comprises 16 residues. V shed 2 bases, J shed 7 bases, and the junction held 12 bases outside the gene matches.